The 9 T cell receptor beta chains listed next were all sequenced from one sample in a study of radiotherapy plus CTLA-4 blockade in lung cancer. Sequencing used immunoSEQ multiplex PCR; TCRdb keeps in-frame clones, though not all of them. The data contain 85,000 to 120,000 clones, about 83% of them singletons. Here the sequenced sample was peripheral blood, taken from a patient treated with radiotherapy plus ipilimumab. These receptor sequences come from a human donor with non-small cell lung cancer that progressed on radiotherapy plus ipilimumab. Some clones in this sample may be carry-over from other donors' samples.

The chain carries TRBV7-2 and TRBJ2-7; possibly TRBD1 for D (5 bases). Germline CDR1 SGHTA, CDR2 FQGNSA. The CDR3 runs 15 residues. Trimming left V 0 bases short and J 5 bases short, with 14 bases between. The DNA for the CDR3 is TGTGCCAGCAGCTTAGCAGGGGTGGGTTTTGACGAGCAGTACTTC. Protein: CASSLAGVGFDEQYF.

The chain joins TRBV4-1 to TRBJ2-2, with a possible D match to TRBD1 (6 bases). The CDR3 has 15 residues. Germline-derived CDR1 and CDR2 are MGHRA and YSYEKL. Trimming removed 2 bases at V and 7 bases at J, with 14 bases between. The CDR3 region is CASSQLLQGNGELFF. The CDR3, as DNA: TGCGCCAGCAGCCAACTATTACAGGGAAACGGGGAGCTGTTTTTT.

The sample holds one count of this clone. This chain joins TRBV19 and TRBJ2-5; TRBD1 aligns across 7 bases. This CDR3 is built from 15 residues. Germline V gene data show CDR1 as LNHDA and CDR2 as SQIVND (reference sequence). With V trimmed by 11 bases and J by 2 bases, 14 bases remained unmatched. Here the CDR3 DNA reads TGTGCCTCCAACAAGGGGGCCGTCGGGCAAGAGACCCAGTACTTC. This sequence encodes CASNKGAVGQETQYF. Variable domain in full (rest from reference TRBV19 and TRBJ2-5): DGGITQSPKYLFRKEGQNVTLSCEQNLNHDAMYWYRQDPGQGLRLIYYSQIVNDFQKGDIAEGYSVSREKKESFPLTVTSAQKNPTAFYLCASNKGAVGQETQYFGPGTRLLVL.

This chain uses TRBV7-2 with TRBJ1-4, with D possibly being TRBD1 (6 bases). The V and J ends lost 1 base and 8 bases respectively, with 17 bases between them. In germline, CDR1 is SGHTA, CDR2 FQGNSA. The CDR3 consists of 16 residues. The CDR3 is CASSLGQQGIGEKLFF. The CDR3 DNA is TGTGCCAGCAGCTTAGGACAACAGGGTATCGGGGAAAAACTGTTTTTT.

This clone was picked up one time. This chain uses TRBV4-3 with TRBJ2-5; 9 bases agree with TRBD1. Germline V CDR1 and CDR2: LGHNA, YSLEER. This CDR3 region has 17 residues. Trimming at V came to 0 bases and at J to 5 bases, leaving 10 bases not matched to a gene. The CDR3 spells CASSQDLGTGYGETQYF. The DNA of the CDR3 is TGCGCCAGCAGCCAAGATCTCGGGACAGGGTACGGGGAGACCCAGTACTTC.

V usage is TRBV18 and J usage is TRBJ1-2, with TRBD1 identical over 8 bases. Germline V gene data show CDR1 as KGHSH and CDR2 as LQKENI. The ends lost 3 bases at V and 7 bases at J; junction bases unmatched: 10. This CDR3 has 15 residues. CDR3: CASSPQTGDIGGYTF. The CDR3 nucleotides read TGTGCCAGCTCACCTCAGACAGGGGATATTGGTGGCTACACCTTC.

V gene TRBV19 combines with J gene TRBJ2-7, with D perhaps TRBD1 (6 bases). Per the germline V gene, CDR1 is LNHDA and CDR2 is SQIVND (reference sequence). The V end was cut by 2 bases, the J end by 6 bases, with 11 bases between. This CDR3 region has 13 residues. The CDR3 DNA reads TGTGCCAGTAGTATATTAACAGGGACCGAGCAGTACTTC. The encoded protein is CASSILTGTEQYF.

The chain couples TRBV19 to TRBJ2-3, with TRBD2 matching 9 bases. V lost 3 bases to trimming and J lost 2 bases; unmatched junction nucleotides: 3. CDR3 length: 15 residues. The germline gives CDR1 LNHDA, CDR2 SQIVND (reference sequence). The CDR3 spells CASSILAGLTDTQYF. DNA for the CDR3: TGTGCCAGTAGTATCCTAGCGGGGCTCACAGATACGCAGTATTTT.

The chain couples TRBV11-3 to TRBJ2-7; D gene uncertain. The germline V and J ends were trimmed by 5 bases and 0 bases, with 11 bases remaining between them. From germline, CDR1 is SGHNT and CDR2 YENEEA. The length of the CDR3 is 14 residues. The CDR3 DNA is TGTGCCAGCAGCCCTTGGGCTAGCTCCTACGAGCAGTACTTC. It specifies CASSPWASSYEQYF.